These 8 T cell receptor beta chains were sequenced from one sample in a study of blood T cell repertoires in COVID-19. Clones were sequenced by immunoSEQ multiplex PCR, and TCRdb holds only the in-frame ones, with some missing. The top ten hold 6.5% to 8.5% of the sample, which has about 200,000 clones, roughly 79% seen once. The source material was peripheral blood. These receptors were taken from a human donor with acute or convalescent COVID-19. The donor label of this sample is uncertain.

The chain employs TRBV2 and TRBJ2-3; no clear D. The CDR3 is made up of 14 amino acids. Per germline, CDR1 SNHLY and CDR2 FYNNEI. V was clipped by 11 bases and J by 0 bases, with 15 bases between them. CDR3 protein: CASTPVLSTDTQYF. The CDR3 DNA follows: TGTGCCTCCACGCCGGTTCTAAGCACAGATACGCAGTATTTT. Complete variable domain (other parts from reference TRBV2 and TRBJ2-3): EPEVTQTPSHQVTQMGQEVILRCVPISNHLYFYWYRQILGQKVEFLVSFYNNEISEKSEIFDDQFSVERPDGSNFTLKIRSTKLEDSAMYFCASTPVLSTDTQYFGPGTRLTVL.

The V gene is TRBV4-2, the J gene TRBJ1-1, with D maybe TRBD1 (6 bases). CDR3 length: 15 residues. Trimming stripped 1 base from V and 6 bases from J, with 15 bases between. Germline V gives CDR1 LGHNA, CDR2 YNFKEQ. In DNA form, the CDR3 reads TGTGCCAGCAGCCAAGTCCCAGGGGACCGTCCTGAAGCTTTCTTT. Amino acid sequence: CASSQVPGDRPEAFF.

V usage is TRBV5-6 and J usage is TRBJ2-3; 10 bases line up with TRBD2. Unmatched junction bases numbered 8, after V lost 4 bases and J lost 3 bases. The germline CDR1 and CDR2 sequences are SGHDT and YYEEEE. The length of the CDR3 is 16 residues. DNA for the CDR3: TGTGCCAGCAGCGATCCACTAGCGGGAAAGACAGATACGCAGTATTTT. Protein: CASSDPLAGKTDTQYF.

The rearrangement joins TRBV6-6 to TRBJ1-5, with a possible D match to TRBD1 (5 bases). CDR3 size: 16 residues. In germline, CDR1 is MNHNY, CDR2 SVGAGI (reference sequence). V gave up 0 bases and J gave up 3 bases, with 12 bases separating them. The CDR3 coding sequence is TGTGCCAGCAGTTACTCTGCAGGGAGGGACAATCAGCCCCAGCATTTT. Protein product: CASSYSAGRDNQPQHF.

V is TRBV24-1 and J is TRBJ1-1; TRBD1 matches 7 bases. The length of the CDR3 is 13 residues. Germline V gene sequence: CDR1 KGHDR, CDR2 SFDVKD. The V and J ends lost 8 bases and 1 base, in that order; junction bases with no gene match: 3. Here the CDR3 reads CATMGQTNTEAFF. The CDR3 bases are TGTGCCACCATGGGACAGACGAACACTGAAGCTTTCTTT.

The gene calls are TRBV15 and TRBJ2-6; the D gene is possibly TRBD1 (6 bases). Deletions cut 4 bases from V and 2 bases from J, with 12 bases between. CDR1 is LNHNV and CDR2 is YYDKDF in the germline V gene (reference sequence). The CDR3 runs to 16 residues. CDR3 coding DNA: TGTGCCACCAGCAACTACAGGGTCCCTGGGGCCAACGTCCTGACTTTC. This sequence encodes CATSNYRVPGANVLTF.

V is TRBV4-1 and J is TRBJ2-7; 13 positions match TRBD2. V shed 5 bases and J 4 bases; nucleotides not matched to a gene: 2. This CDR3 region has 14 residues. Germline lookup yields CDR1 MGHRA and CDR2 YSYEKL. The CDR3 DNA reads TGCGCCAGCAGCAGGACTAGCGGGAGTTACGAGCAGTACTTC. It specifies CASSRTSGSYEQYF.

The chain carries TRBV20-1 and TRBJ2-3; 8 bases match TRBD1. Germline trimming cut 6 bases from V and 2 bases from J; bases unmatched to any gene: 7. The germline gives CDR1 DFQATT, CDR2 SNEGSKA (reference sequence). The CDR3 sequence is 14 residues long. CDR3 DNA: TGCAGTGCGAGTGACAGGGGTATCACAGATACGCAGTATTTT. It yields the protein CSASDRGITDTQYF.